Listed here are 15 T cell receptor beta chains from one sample, sequenced in a study of T cell repertoires in cytomegalovirus infection (dated by TCRdb to between 2018 and 2020). In the paper's terms, the treatment or condition label means: in vitro stimulation with specific CMV peptide epitopes to enrich CMV-specific T cells. No antigen has been identified for these receptors. The listed sequencing device is Illumina HiSeq 1500. TCRdb reran the public reads through fastp at Q25 and MiXCR, keeping productive beta chains. Here each entry gathers all rows of one CDR3 protein and keeps the most common genes and DNA. The sample table shows around 750,000 distinct CDR3 sequences, and 30% to 35% are seen once. The ten largest clones represent 9.5% to 15% of the sample. The source material was cultured CD8+ T cells from PBMCs, sampled from culture after CMV antigen stimulation. The receptors derive from a human donor in good health (CMV status not recorded). Some clones in this sample may be carry-over from other donors' samples.

The chain links TRBV24-1 to TRBJ1-5, with TRBD1 identical over 9 bases. The length of the CDR3 is 16 residues. Germline V gene data show CDR1 as KGHDR and CDR2 as SFDVKD. Trimming at V came to 4 bases and at J to 6 bases, leaving 9 bases not matched to a gene. CDR3 in amino acids: CATSDARTGEGQPQHF. DNA of the CDR3: TGTGCCACCAGTGACGCCCGGACAGGGGAAGGTCAGCCCCAGCATTTT.

The chain has TRBV5-6 and TRBJ2-1; TRBD1 matches 9 bases. CDR1 is SGHDT and CDR2 is YYEEEE in the germline V gene. Trimming took 2 bases from V and 7 from J; bases not matched to a gene: 4. CDR3 length equals 14 residues. The CDR3 bases are TGTGCCAGCAGCTTCGGGACAGGGCGAAATGAGCAGTTCTTC. It translates to CASSFGTGRNEQFF.

V gene TRBV6-1 combines with J gene TRBJ1-5; D remains ambiguous. The CDR3 runs to 17 residues. V lost 6 bases and J 4 bases, leaving 22 bases between the germline ends. Germline loops: CDR1 MNHNS, CDR2 SASEGT. CDR3 sequence: CASSTNPFPEANQPQHF. The CDR3 DNA sequence: TGTGCCAGCAGCACCAATCCGTTCCCCGAAGCTAATCAGCCCCAGCATTTT.

The chain couples TRBV28 to TRBJ2-4, with a possible D match to TRBD1 (6 bases). The CDR3 totals 15 residues. Germline CDR1 and CDR2: MDHEN and SYDVKM. Trimming shortened V by 3 bases and J by 2 bases, and 11 bases separated the two germline ends. The CDR3 nucleotides are TGTGCCAGCAGTTTCAGGGGTGGGACCAAAAACATTCAGTACTTC. Its protein is CASSFRGGTKNIQYF.

This clonotype was detected only a few times. The rearrangement links TRBV25-1 to TRBJ1-4; a weak D match, TRBD1 (5 bases). Germline V lookup: CDR1 MGHDK, CDR2 SYGVNS. V lost 6 bases and J 6 bases, leaving 17 bases between the germline ends. The CDR3 covers 15 residues. CDR3 region: CASSATGTHHEKLFF. For the CDR3, the DNA is TGTGCCAGCAGCGCTACCGGGACTCACCATGAAAAACTGTTTTTT.

There are a few counts of this clonotype. The chain uses TRBV19 and TRBJ1-1, with unresolved D. The V end was cut by 2 bases, the J end by 0 bases, with 7 bases between. The CDR3 runs 14 residues. Germline V gene sequence: CDR1 LNHDA, CDR2 SQIVND (reference sequence). The DNA for the CDR3 is TGTGCCAGTAGTATATACGGAATGAACACTGAAGCTTTCTTT. Translated, it gives CASSIYGMNTEAFF.

This chain links TRBV12-3 or TRBV12-4 with TRBJ1-6, with unresolved D. This CDR3 is built from 15 residues. V lost 3 bases to trimming and J lost 4 bases, with 10 bases between them. CDR3 region: CASSFAGLYNSPLHF. The CDR3 region has the DNA TGTGCCAGCAGTTTCGCAGGATTGTATAATTCACCCCTCCACTTT.

In regard to this clonotype: One end of the junction does not line up with germline, which may come from a read error. The chain couples TRBV27 to TRBJ2-1; 10 bases align to TRBD1. CDR3 length: 12 amino acids. The V gene's germline CDR1 is MNHEY and CDR2 SMNVEV (reference sequence). The CDR3 DNA reads TGTGCCAGCAGTTTAGGGACAGGGGTCGTTATCTTC. Protein: CASSLGTGVVIF.

This chain links TRBV10-3 with TRBJ2-5; D is ambiguous. The CDR3 is 16 amino acids. The germline V and J ends were trimmed by 3 bases and 2 bases, with 16 bases remaining between them. Germline V gene sequence: CDR1 ENHRY, CDR2 SYGVKD. CDR3 bases: TGTGCCATCAGTGACATCGAACGGCTACCTCAAGAGACCCAGTACTTC. Translated, it gives CAISDIERLPQETQYF.

This clonotype was detected a few times. The chain uses TRBV12-3 or TRBV12-4 and TRBJ2-5; TRBD1 or TRBD2 may be the D gene (7 bases each). The CDR3 runs 15 residues. The V end lost 5 bases, the J end lost 5 bases, and 18 bases lay between the germline ends. The DNA for the CDR3 is TGTGCCAGCAGTCCCCCCACAGGGGAGGGGGAGACCCAGTACTTC. Its protein product is CASSPPTGEGETQYF.

The gene calls are TRBV6-1 and TRBJ1-3; 8 bases line up with TRBD1. The CDR3 consists of 15 residues. V was pared by 5 bases and J by 7 bases, with 10 bases of the junction left unmatched. Looked up from germline, CDR1 is MNHNS and CDR2 is SASEGT. The CDR3 is CASSSRTGKLNTIYF. The CDR3 region has the DNA TGTGCCAGCAGTTCCCGGACAGGGAAGCTGAACACCATATATTTT.

This clonotype has at least ten counts. The genes are TRBV19 and TRBJ1-5, with 9 bases lining up with TRBD1. The ends lost 3 bases at V and 3 bases at J; junction bases unmatched: 9. In germline, CDR1 is LNHDA, CDR2 SQIVND (reference sequence). The CDR3 has 17 amino acids. This chain's CDR3 is CASSIGGGDRVNQPQHF. CDR3 nucleotides: TGTGCCAGTAGTATTGGGGGGGGGGACAGGGTCAATCAGCCCCAGCATTTT.

A few counts support this clonotype. V and J are TRBV27 and TRBJ2-1, with 9 bases fitting TRBD2. The CDR3 runs to 15 residues. CDR1 MNHEY and CDR2 SMNVEV come from the germline V gene (reference sequence). The V gene end was trimmed by 2 bases and the J gene end by 6 bases; junction bases not matched to a gene: 5. The CDR3 region has the DNA TGTGCCAGCAGTTTAACTGCGGGGGGGGGCAATGAGCAGTTCTTC. Protein product: CASSLTAGGGNEQFF.

This clonotype was detected only a few times. The rearrangement uses TRBV7-6 and TRBJ2-1; 14 bases are a match to TRBD2. Trimming cost V 4 bases and J 7 bases; bases outside gene matches: 15. Germline-derived CDR1 and CDR2 are SGHVS and FNYEAQ. This CDR3 has 19 amino acids. CDR3 sequence (DNA): TGTGCCAGCAGCTCGCCGGGACTAGCGGGGGAGTCAGAACTGAATGAGCAGTTCTTC. Translating it yields CASSSPGLAGESELNEQFF.

The CDR3 is CASSYVQPGYGYTF. The CDR3 nucleotides are TGTGCCAGCAGTTACGTACAGCCTGGCTATGGCTACACCTTC. The chain links TRBV6-2 or TRBV6-3 to TRBJ1-2; D is uncertain. Germline V gene data show CDR1 as MNHEY and CDR2 as SVGEGT. The CDR3 length is 14 residues. V was cut by 2 bases and J by 4 bases, with 11 bases left in between.